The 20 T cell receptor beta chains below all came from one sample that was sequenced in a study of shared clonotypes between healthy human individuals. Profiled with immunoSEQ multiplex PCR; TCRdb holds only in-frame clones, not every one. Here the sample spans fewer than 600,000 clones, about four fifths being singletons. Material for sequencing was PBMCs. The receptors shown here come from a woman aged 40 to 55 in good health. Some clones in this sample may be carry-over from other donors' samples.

The CDR3 DNA sequence: TGTGCCAGCAGTGAGGTTGGGACAGGTGAAGCTTTCTTT. Translation: CASSEVGTGEAFF. V and J are TRBV6-1 and TRBJ1-1; 8 bases match TRBD1. Germline V gives CDR1 MNHNS, CDR2 SASEGT. The CDR3 has 13 residues. Trimming removed 3 bases from V and 7 bases from J; junction bases left unmatched: 4.

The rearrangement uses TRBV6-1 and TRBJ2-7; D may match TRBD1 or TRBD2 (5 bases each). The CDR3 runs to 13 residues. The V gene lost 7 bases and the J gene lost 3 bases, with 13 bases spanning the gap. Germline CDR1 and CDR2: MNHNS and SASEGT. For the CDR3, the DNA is TGTGCCAGCACCAGGGAGATCAACTACGAGCAGTACTTC. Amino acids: CASTREINYEQYF.

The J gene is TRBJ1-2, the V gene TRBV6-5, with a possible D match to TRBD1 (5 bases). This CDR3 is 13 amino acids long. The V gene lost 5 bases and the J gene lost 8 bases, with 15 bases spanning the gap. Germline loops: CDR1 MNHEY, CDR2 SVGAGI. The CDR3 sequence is CASSGGGIKGYTF. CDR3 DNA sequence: TGTGCCAGCAGTGGGGGGGGAATAAAAGGCTACACCTTC.

CDR3 amino acids: CASSLDVSDVYGYTF. In nucleotides, the CDR3 is TGTGCCAGCAGCTTAGACGTTTCAGATGTCTATGGCTACACCTTC. The genes are TRBV7-2 and TRBJ1-2; D unresolved. The CDR3 spans 15 residues. Germline V gene sequence: CDR1 SGHTA, CDR2 FQGNSA. V was shortened by 1 base and J by 4 bases, with 13 bases between the two germline ends.

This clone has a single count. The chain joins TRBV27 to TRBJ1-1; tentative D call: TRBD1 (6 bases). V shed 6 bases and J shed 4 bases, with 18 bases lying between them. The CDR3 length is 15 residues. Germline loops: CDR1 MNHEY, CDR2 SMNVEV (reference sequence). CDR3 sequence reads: CASRSGAGGGTEAFF. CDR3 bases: TGTGCCAGCAGATCAGGGGCCGGGGGAGGCACTGAAGCTTTCTTT.

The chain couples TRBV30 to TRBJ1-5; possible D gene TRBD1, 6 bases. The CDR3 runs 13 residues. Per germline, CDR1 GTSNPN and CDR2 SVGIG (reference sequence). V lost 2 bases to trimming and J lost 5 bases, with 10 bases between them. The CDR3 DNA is TGTGCCTGGAGTTTTGGGGGGCATCAGCCCCAGCATTTT. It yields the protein CAWSFGGHQPQHF. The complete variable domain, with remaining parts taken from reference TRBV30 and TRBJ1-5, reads SQTIHQWPATLVQPVGSPLSLECTVEGTSNPNLYWYRQAAGRGLQLLFYSVGIGQISSEVPQNLSASRPQDRQFILSSKKLLLSDSGFYLCAWSFGGHQPQHFGDGTRLSIL.

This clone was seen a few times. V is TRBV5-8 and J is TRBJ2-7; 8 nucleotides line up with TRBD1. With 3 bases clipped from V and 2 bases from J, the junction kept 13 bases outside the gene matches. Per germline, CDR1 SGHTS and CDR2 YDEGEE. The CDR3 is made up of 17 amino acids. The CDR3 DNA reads TGTGCCAGCAGCTCTCGGACAGGGTACGGTCCTACCTACGAGCAGTACTTC. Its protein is CASSSRTGYGPTYEQYF.

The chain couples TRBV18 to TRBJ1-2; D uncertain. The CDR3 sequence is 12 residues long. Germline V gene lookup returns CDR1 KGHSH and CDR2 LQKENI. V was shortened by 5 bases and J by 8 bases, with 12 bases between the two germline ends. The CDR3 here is CASSTRGYGYTF. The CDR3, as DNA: TGTGCCAGCTCAACAAGAGGGTACGGCTACACCTTC.

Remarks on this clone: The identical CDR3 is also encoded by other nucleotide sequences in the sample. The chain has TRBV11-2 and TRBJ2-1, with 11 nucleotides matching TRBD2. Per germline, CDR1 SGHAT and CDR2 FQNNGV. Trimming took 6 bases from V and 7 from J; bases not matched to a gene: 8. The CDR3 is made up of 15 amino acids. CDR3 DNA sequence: TGTGCCAGCAGGTCGCTAGCGGGAGGCCGTAATGAGCAGTTCTTC. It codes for CASRSLAGGRNEQFF.

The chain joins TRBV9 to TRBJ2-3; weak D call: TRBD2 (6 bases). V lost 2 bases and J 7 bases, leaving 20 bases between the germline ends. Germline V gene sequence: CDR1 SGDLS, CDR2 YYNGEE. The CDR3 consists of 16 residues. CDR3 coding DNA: TGTGCCAGCAGCGTCGACGGGCTAGCGAGGCGAAATACGCAGTATTTT. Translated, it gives CASSVDGLARRNTQYF.

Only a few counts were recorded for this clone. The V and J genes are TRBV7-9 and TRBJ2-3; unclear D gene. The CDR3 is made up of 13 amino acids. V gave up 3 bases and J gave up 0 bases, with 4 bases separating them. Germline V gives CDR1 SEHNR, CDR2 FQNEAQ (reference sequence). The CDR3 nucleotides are TGTGCCAGCAGCTTTTTCAGCACAGATACGCAGTATTTT. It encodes CASSFFSTDTQYF.

Here the CDR3 reads CASFVGVGGYTF. CDR3 coding DNA: TGTGCCAGCTTTGTGGGGGTTGGTGGCTACACCTTC. The chain recombines TRBV6-5 with TRBJ1-2, with D maybe TRBD1 (5 bases). The CDR3 is 12 residues long. In germline, CDR1 is MNHEY, CDR2 SVGAGI. V was cut by 8 bases and J by 7 bases, with 14 bases left in between.

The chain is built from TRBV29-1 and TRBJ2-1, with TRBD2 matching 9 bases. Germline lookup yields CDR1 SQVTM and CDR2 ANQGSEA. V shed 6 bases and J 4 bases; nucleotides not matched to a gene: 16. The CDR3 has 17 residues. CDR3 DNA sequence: TGCAGCGTCGCCGAATTTTTGCCTAGCGGGAAATACAATGAGCAGTTCTTC. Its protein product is CSVAEFLPSGKYNEQFF.

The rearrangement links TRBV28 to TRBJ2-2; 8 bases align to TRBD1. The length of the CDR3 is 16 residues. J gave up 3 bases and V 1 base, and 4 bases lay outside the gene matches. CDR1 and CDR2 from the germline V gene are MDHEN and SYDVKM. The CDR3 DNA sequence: TGTGCCAGCAGTTTATCCGGGACAGGAGACACCGGGGAGCTGTTTTTT. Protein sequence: CASSLSGTGDTGELFF.

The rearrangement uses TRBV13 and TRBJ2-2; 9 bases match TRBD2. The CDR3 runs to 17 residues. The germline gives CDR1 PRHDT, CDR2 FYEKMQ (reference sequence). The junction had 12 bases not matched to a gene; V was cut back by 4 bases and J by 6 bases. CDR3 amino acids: CASSWKAGGSLPGELFF. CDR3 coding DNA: TGTGCCAGCAGCTGGAAAGCGGGAGGAAGTTTGCCCGGGGAGCTGTTTTTT.

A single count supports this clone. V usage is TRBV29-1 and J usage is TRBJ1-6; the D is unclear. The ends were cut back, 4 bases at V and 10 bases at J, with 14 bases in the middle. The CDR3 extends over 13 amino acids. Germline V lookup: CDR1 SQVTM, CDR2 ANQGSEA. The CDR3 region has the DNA TGCAGCGTTGTAGTCCGGGAGGGATCACCCCTCCACTTT. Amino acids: CSVVVREGSPLHF. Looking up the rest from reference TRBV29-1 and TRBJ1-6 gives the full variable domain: SAVISQKPSRDICQRGTSLTIQCQVDSQVTMMFWYRQQPGQSLTLIATANQGSEATYESGFVIDKFPISRPNLTFSTLTVSNMSPEDSSIYLCSVVVREGSPLHFGNGTRLTVT.

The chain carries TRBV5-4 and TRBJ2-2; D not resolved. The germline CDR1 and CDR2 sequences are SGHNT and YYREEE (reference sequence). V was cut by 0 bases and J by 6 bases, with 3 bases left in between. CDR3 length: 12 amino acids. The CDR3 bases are TGTGCCAGCAGCTTGGGGGCCGGGGAGCTGTTTTTT. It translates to CASSLGAGELFF.

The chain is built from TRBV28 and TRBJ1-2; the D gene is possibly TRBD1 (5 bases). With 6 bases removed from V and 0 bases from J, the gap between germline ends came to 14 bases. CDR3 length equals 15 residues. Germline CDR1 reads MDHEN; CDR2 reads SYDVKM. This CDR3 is CASSPPGGANYGYTF. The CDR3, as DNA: TGTGCCAGCAGCCCCCCGGGGGGGGCTAACTATGGCTACACCTTC.

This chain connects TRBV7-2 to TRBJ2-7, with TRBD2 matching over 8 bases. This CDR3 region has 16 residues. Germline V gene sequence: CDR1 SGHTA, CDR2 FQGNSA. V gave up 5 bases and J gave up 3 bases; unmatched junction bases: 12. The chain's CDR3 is CASSLAGGGGDYEQYF. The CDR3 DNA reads TGTGCCAGCAGCCTCGCGGGGGGCGGGGGAGACTACGAGCAGTACTTC.

CDR3 bases: TGTGCCAGCAGCTTAGTGGGAGGACTAGCGGGAGCAGAGACCCAGTACTTC. The encoded protein is CASSLVGGLAGAETQYF. The chain combines TRBV7-3 with TRBJ2-5; 13 positions agree with TRBD2. Germline V gene data show CDR1 as SGHTA and CDR2 as FQGTGA. Losses at the gene ends were 2 bases for V and 4 bases for J; bases not matched to a gene: 7. The CDR3 extends over 17 amino acids.